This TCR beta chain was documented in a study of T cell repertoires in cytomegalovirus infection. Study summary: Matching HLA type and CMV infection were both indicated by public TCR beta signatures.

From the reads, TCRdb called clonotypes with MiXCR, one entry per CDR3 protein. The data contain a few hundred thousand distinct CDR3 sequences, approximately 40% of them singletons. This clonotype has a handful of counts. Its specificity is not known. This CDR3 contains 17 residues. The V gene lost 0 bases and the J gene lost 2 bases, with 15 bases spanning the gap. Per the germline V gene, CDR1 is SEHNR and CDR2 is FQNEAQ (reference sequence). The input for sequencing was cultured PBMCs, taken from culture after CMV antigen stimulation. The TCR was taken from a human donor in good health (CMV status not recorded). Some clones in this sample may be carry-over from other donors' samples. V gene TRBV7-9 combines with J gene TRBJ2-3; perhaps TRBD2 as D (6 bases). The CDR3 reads CASSLAVRDSPTDTQYF. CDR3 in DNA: TGTGCCAGCAGCTTAGCGGTGCGGGATAGCCCCACAGATACGCAGTATTTT. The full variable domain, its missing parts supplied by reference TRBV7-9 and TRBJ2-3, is DTGVSQNPRHKITKRGQNVTFRCDPISEHNRLYWYRQTLGQGPEFLTYFQNEAQLEKSRLLSDRFSAERPKGSFSTLEIQRTEQGDSAMYLCASSLAVRDSPTDTQYFGPGTRLTVL.